Presented here are 30 T cell receptor beta chains from one specimen sequenced in a study of cytomegalovirus exposure and HLA in healthy donors. Primers included in the PCR were 60 Vbeta and 13 Jbeta primers. Profiling relied on immunoSEQ multiplex PCR, and the TCRdb table lists in-frame clones only, not all of them. The data contain about 90,000 clones, less than 75% of them singletons. The sample consisted of PBMCs. Receptors originate from a man aged 25-45 years in good health and CMV-seronegative.

This clone was recorded only once. The CDR3 is CASSFKNTGELFF. The CDR3 nucleotides are TGTGCCAGCAGTTTTAAGAACACCGGGGAGCTGTTTTTT. The chain links TRBV27 to TRBJ2-2; D call uncertain. Trimming removed 3 bases at V and 1 base at J, with 3 bases between. This CDR3 is built from 13 residues. Germline CDR1 MNHEY, CDR2 SMNVEV (reference sequence).

V is TRBV10-1 and J is TRBJ2-1; TRBD1 aligns across 8 bases. The CDR3 runs to 14 residues. Germline CDR1 is WNHNN and CDR2 is SYGVQD (reference sequence). V lost 8 bases and J lost 0; bases outside the gene matches: 3. CDR3: CASSTGDSYNEQFF. CDR3 DNA sequence: TGCGCCAGCTCGACAGGGGACTCCTACAATGAGCAGTTCTTC.

This chain joins TRBV30 and TRBJ2-6, with D perhaps matching TRBD1 (5 bases). From germline, CDR1 is GTSNPN and CDR2 SVGIG (reference sequence). V lost 3 bases to trimming and J lost 1 base, with 13 bases between them. This CDR3 comprises 16 residues. The CDR3 is CAWRDTGSSGANVLTF. Written as DNA, the CDR3 is TGTGCCTGGAGGGACACCGGGTCATCTGGGGCCAACGTCCTGACTTTC.

The gene calls are TRBV5-1 and TRBJ1-3; 8 bases line up with TRBD1. Germline trimming cut 4 bases from V and 4 bases from J; bases unmatched to any gene: 4. The CDR3 loop spans 14 amino acids. CDR1 and CDR2 from the germline V gene are SGHRS and YFSETQ. As DNA, the CDR3 is TGCGCCAGCAGCCCGGACAGGGCCGGAAACACCATATATTTT. Translation: CASSPDRAGNTIYF.

This clone was recorded a few times. V usage is TRBV18 and J usage is TRBJ2-5; 7 bases align to TRBD1. The V gene's germline CDR1 is KGHSH and CDR2 LQKENI. The CDR3 extends over 18 amino acids. Germline trimming cut 6 bases from V and 5 bases from J; bases unmatched to any gene: 21. CDR3 region: CASSNTVPQGPKFETQYF. CDR3 coding DNA: TGTGCCAGCTCTAACACGGTCCCACAGGGGCCCAAATTTGAGACCCAGTACTTC.

This clone is a singleton in its sample. The V and J genes are TRBV5-1 and TRBJ1-2; a weak D match, TRBD1 (6 bases). The germline V gene has CDR1 SGHRS and CDR2 YFSETQ. This CDR3 has 16 residues. V lost 0 bases and J lost 5, with 17 bases in between. The CDR3, as DNA: TGCGCCAGCAGCTTGGTCCAACAGGGCGCCCTATATGGCTACACCTTC. Translation gives CASSLVQQGALYGYTF.

V and J are TRBV29-1 and TRBJ2-3, with D hard to call. CDR3 length: 14 residues. The germline V gene encodes CDR1 SQVTM and CDR2 ANQGSEA. V lost 0 bases and J lost 3, with 10 bases in between. The CDR3 sequence: CSVEDPRRTDTQYF. CDR3 DNA sequence: TGCAGCGTTGAAGATCCGAGAAGAACAGATACGCAGTATTTT.

This clone showed up just once. The gene calls are TRBV27 and TRBJ2-7; 9 bases map to TRBD1. From germline, CDR1 is MNHEY and CDR2 SMNVEV (reference sequence). With V trimmed by 3 bases and J by 2 bases, 8 bases remained unmatched. This CDR3 region has 16 residues. The CDR3 is CASSFLGQGRPYEQYF. CDR3 sequence (DNA): TGTGCCAGCAGTTTCTTGGGACAGGGAAGGCCCTACGAGCAGTACTTC.

This rearrangement joins TRBV29-1 to TRBJ2-4; 10 bases are a match to TRBD1. J was trimmed by 7 bases and V by 4 bases; bases with no gene match: 7. The CDR3 runs 14 residues. CDR1 and CDR2 (germline): SQVTM, ANQGSEA. The chain's CDR3 is CSVGPGQGTNIQYF. The CDR3 DNA follows: TGCAGCGTTGGGCCGGGACAGGGGACGAACATTCAGTACTTC. Variable domain in full (rest from reference TRBV29-1 and TRBJ2-4): SAVISQKPSRDICQRGTSLTIQCQVDSQVTMMFWYRQQPGQSLTLIATANQGSEATYESGFVIDKFPISRPNLTFSTLTVSNMSPEDSSIYLCSVGPGQGTNIQYFGAGTRLSVL.

The CDR3 DNA follows: TGCGCCAGCAGCCAAGTTTACGGGGACACAGGGGAGACCCAGTACTTC. Protein: CASSQVYGDTGETQYF. The chain employs TRBV4-1 and TRBJ2-5, with D tentatively TRBD1 (6 bases). The germline V gene encodes CDR1 MGHRA and CDR2 YSYEKL. With 1 base removed from V and 5 bases from J, the gap between germline ends came to 17 bases. The CDR3 loop spans 16 amino acids.

The V and J genes are TRBV4-3 and TRBJ2-7; D may be TRBD2 (6 bases). Trimming took 6 bases from V and 0 from J, leaving 12 bases between them. Germline CDR1 is LGHNA and CDR2 is YSLEER. CDR3 length equals 14 residues. The CDR3 region is CASSSGTGSYEQYF. The CDR3 DNA is TGCGCCAGCAGTTCCGGGACTGGCTCCTACGAGCAGTACTTC.

The CDR3 protein is CASKWAPQETQYF. CDR3 DNA: TGTGCCAGCAAGTGGGCACCCCAAGAGACCCAGTACTTC. The chain is built from TRBV6-5 and TRBJ2-5; D is unresolved. From germline, CDR1 is MNHEY and CDR2 SVGAGI. This CDR3 region has 13 residues. V was shortened by 7 bases and J by 1 base, with 10 bases between the two germline ends.

V gene TRBV7-9 combines with J gene TRBJ1-5; D possibly corresponds to TRBD1 (6 bases). Germline CDR1 reads SEHNR; CDR2 reads FQNEAQ (reference sequence). With 5 bases removed from V and 3 bases from J, the gap between germline ends came to 11 bases. The CDR3 has 14 residues. In DNA, the CDR3 is TGTGCCAGCAGCCAAACAGGGCCCAATCAGCCCCAGCATTTT. As protein: CASSQTGPNQPQHF.

V and J are TRBV6-5 and TRBJ2-1; TRBD1 might be the D (5 bases). The V and J ends lost 6 bases and 4 bases respectively, with 16 bases between them. The CDR3 runs to 15 residues. Per the germline V gene, CDR1 is MNHEY and CDR2 is SVGAGI. The CDR3 here is CASSLRQSPYNEQFF. The DNA of the CDR3 is TGTGCCAGCAGCCTTCGACAGAGCCCTTACAATGAGCAGTTCTTC.

V and J are TRBV19 and TRBJ1-6; a weak D match, TRBD1 (5 bases). The V gene lost 6 bases and the J gene lost 0 bases, with 12 bases spanning the gap. This CDR3 contains 16 residues. In germline, CDR1 is LNHDA, CDR2 SQIVND (reference sequence). In DNA form, the CDR3 reads TGTGCCAGTAGCCTAGGACATCGCTCCTATAATTCACCCCTCCACTTT. Its translation: CASSLGHRSYNSPLHF.

The J gene is TRBJ1-2, the V gene TRBV9, with no clear D. V was trimmed by 3 bases and J by 8 bases, leaving 26 bases between them. Germline values: CDR1 SGDLS, CDR2 YYNGEE. The CDR3 covers 17 residues. This chain's CDR3 is CASSATGVPTSTGGYTF. Written as DNA, the CDR3 is TGTGCCAGCAGCGCTACCGGGGTCCCAACCTCGACGGGGGGCTACACCTTC.

The chain joins TRBV6-1 to TRBJ1-1; no reliable D call. In germline, CDR1 is MNHNS, CDR2 SASEGT. The CDR3 runs 14 residues. Trimming cost V 2 bases and J 0 bases, with 7 bases left between them. The CDR3 nucleotides read TGTGCCAGCAGTGAATTAATAATGAACACTGAAGCTTTCTTT. Its protein product is CASSELIMNTEAFF.

The genes are TRBV6-1 and TRBJ2-1; D is perhaps TRBD1 (6 bases). Deletions cut 1 base from V and 2 bases from J, with 12 bases between. The germline gives CDR1 MNHNS, CDR2 SASEGT. This CDR3 spans 16 amino acids. The CDR3 region has the DNA TGTGCCAGCAGTGAAGGAGGGGGTATAACCTACAATGAGCAGTTCTTC. It translates to CASSEGGGITYNEQFF.

This clone came up a few times. This chain connects TRBV13 to TRBJ2-2, with a possible D match to TRBD1 (6 bases). The CDR3 totals 13 residues. The germline gives CDR1 PRHDT, CDR2 FYEKMQ (reference sequence). The V and J ends lost 5 bases and 6 bases respectively, with 10 bases between them. The chain's CDR3 is CASSTGSAGELFF. The CDR3 coding sequence is TGTGCCAGCAGCACAGGGTCCGCCGGGGAGCTGTTTTTT. Full variable domain (rest looked up from reference TRBV13 and TRBJ2-2): AAGVIQSPRHLIKEKRETATLKCYPIPRHDTVYWYQQGPGQDPQFLISFYEKMQSDKGSIPDRFSAQQFSDYHSELNMSSLELGDSALYFCASSTGSAGELFFGEGSRLTVL.

In this sample, this clone turned up a few times. This chain joins TRBV7-9 and TRBJ1-1; possibly TRBD1 for D (5 bases). This CDR3 has 15 amino acids. The germline gives CDR1 SEHNR, CDR2 FQNEAQ (reference sequence). Trimming left V 2 bases short and J 1 base short, with 11 bases between. DNA of the CDR3: TGTGCCAGCAGCTTATCGGGCGGGGGGAACACTGAAGCTTTCTTT. Translating gives CASSLSGGGNTEAFF. Supplemented by reference TRBV7-9 and TRBJ1-1, the full variable domain reads DTGVSQNPRHKITKRGQNVTFRCDPISEHNRLYWYRQTLGQGPEFLTYFQNEAQLEKSRLLSDRFSAERPKGSFSTLEIQRTEQGDSAMYLCASSLSGGGNTEAFFGQGTRLTVV.

Concerning this clone: The sample holds other DNA sequences that translate to the same CDR3. CDR3 sequence (DNA): TGTGCCATCAGTGAGTCGTTCGGACAGGGCTACGAGCAGTACTTC. This translates into CAISESFGQGYEQYF. The rearrangement uses TRBV10-3 and TRBJ2-7, with 8 bases matching TRBD1. The germline CDR1 and CDR2 sequences are ENHRY and SYGVKD. The CDR3 is 15 amino acids. J was trimmed by 3 bases and V by 0 bases; bases with no gene match: 4.

This clone was detected only a few times. The chain has TRBV19 and TRBJ1-1, with D possibly being TRBD1 (5 bases). The CDR3 totals 15 residues. Germline V gene sequence: CDR1 LNHDA, CDR2 SQIVND (reference sequence). The ends were cut back, 7 bases at V and 5 bases at J, with 20 bases in the middle. The DNA for the CDR3 is TGTGCCAGTAATCAGGACACCTACTTGGGGACTGAAGCTTTCTTT. Protein: CASNQDTYLGTEAFF.

The chain joins TRBV30 to TRBJ1-5; 9 bases map to TRBD1. Looked up from germline, CDR1 is GTSNPN and CDR2 is SVGIG (reference sequence). The V gene end was trimmed by 0 bases and the J gene end by 5 bases; junction bases not matched to a gene: 8. This CDR3 has 16 residues. This CDR3 reads CAWSVRTGQGDQPQHF. The CDR3, as DNA: TGTGCCTGGAGTGTACGAACGGGACAGGGCGATCAGCCCCAGCATTTT. Full variable domain (rest looked up from reference TRBV30 and TRBJ1-5): SQTIHQWPATLVQPVGSPLSLECTVEGTSNPNLYWYRQAAGRGLQLLFYSVGIGQISSEVPQNLSASRPQDRQFILSSKKLLLSDSGFYLCAWSVRTGQGDQPQHFGDGTRLSIL.

V gene TRBV2 combines with J gene TRBJ1-1, with 11 positions matching TRBD1. This CDR3 comprises 15 residues. Germline V gene data show CDR1 as SNHLY and CDR2 as FYNNEI. Germline trimming cut 4 bases from V and 4 bases from J; bases unmatched to any gene: 5. The CDR3 region is CASSGRDRGSTEAFF. For the CDR3, the DNA is TGTGCCAGCAGTGGCCGGGACAGGGGGTCCACTGAAGCTTTCTTT.

The chain recombines TRBV19 with TRBJ2-7; D is ambiguous. Looked up from germline, CDR1 is LNHDA and CDR2 is SQIVND (reference sequence). This CDR3 contains 13 residues. V lost 1 base and J 2 bases, leaving 6 bases between the germline ends. The CDR3 region is CASSIAGTYEQYF. CDR3 in DNA: TGTGCCAGTAGTATAGCAGGCACCTACGAGCAGTACTTC.

The chain recombines TRBV7-6 with TRBJ2-7; D perhaps matches TRBD1 (6 bases). This CDR3 spans 15 amino acids. CDR1 is SGHVS and CDR2 is FNYEAQ in the germline V gene. Trimming removed 2 bases from V and 3 bases from J, with 14 bases in between. In DNA form, the CDR3 reads TGTGCCAGCAGCTTATCCCAGGGGACGTTCTACGAGCAGTACTTC. Translated: CASSLSQGTFYEQYF.

V gene TRBV7-3 combines with J gene TRBJ2-1; 9 bases align to TRBD2. There are 15 residues in the CDR3. The germline V gene has CDR1 SGHTA and CDR2 FQGTGA. After removal of 1 base from V and 8 bases from J, the junction contained 6 bases not matched to a gene. CDR3 coding DNA: TGTGCCAGCAGCTTAAGGGGCGGGGGGGGCTATGAGCAGTTCTTC. Protein sequence: CASSLRGGGGYEQFF.

This rearrangement joins TRBV30 to TRBJ1-2; maybe TRBD1 (5 bases). The length of the CDR3 is 15 residues. CDR1 is GTSNPN and CDR2 is SVGIG in the germline V gene (reference sequence). Between the trimmed V and J ends, which lost 3 bases and 2 bases, there was a span of 16 bases. The CDR3 DNA is TGTGCCTGGAGCGACGTGCAGGGCCCCAACTATGGCTACACCTTC. Its protein product is CAWSDVQGPNYGYTF.

The CDR3 coding sequence is TGTGCCAGCAGCTTAGAGATTAGCGGCCAGCCCCAGCATTTT. Protein sequence: CASSLEISGQPQHF. V gene TRBV11-2 combines with J gene TRBJ1-5; D is unclear. The CDR3 totals 14 residues. CDR1 and CDR2 from the germline V gene are SGHAT and FQNNGV. Trimming took 0 bases from V and 7 from J, leaving 10 bases between them.

The V gene is TRBV27, the J gene TRBJ2-3, with 12 bases identical to TRBD2. J was trimmed by 3 bases and V by 5 bases; bases with no gene match: 6. CDR3 size: 16 residues. Germline lookup yields CDR1 MNHEY and CDR2 SMNVEV (reference sequence). As DNA, the CDR3 is TGTGCCAGCAGTACAGTACTAGCGGGAGGAACAGATACGCAGTATTTT. Its protein product is CASSTVLAGGTDTQYF.